A selection of T cell receptor beta chains follows, all from one sample in a study of beta chain features in type 1 diabetes. Sequenced by immunoSEQ multiplex PCR; TCRdb stores in-frame clones only, minus some. The profile shows 240,000 or so clones, more than 11% of them singletons. Sequenced sample: naive CD4+ T cells from blood. These receptors were taken from a man aged 25-45 years with type 1 diabetes. CDR3s include the opening cysteine and the closing phenylalanine or tryptophan. D genes are given only for firm matches. Clone size is shown for a subset of rows, as once, few, many or a class of expanded clone.

>NA|TRBV5-1|TRBJ1-1|few
CASSSEVEAFF
TGCGCCAGCAGCTCCGAGGTCGAGGCTTTCTTT
>NA|TRBV5-1|TRBJ2-1|few
CASSDTGLAEQFF
TGCGCCAGCAGCGATACAGGGCTGGCTGAGCAGTTCTTC
>NA|TRBV5-1|TRBJ2-5|few
CASRTEGEQYF
TGCGCCAGCCGGACCGAGGGGGAGCAGTACTTC
>TRBD2|TRBV5-1|TRBJ2-3|few
CASSLDPSGTSTDTQYF
TGCGCCAGCAGCTTGGACCCTAGCGGCACTAGCACAGATACGCAGTATTTT
>TRBD1|TRBV18|TRBJ1-1|few
CASSPLTGQGIEAFF
TGTGCCAGCTCACCACTGACGGGACAGGGAATTGAAGCTTTCTTT
>TRBD1|TRBV19|TRBJ2-7|few
CASSNTGQGWYEQYF
TGTGCCAGTAGTAACACGGGACAGGGATGGTACGAGCAGTACTTC
>TRBD2|TRBV6-5|TRBJ2-7|few
CASIRWGEGMYEQYF
TGTGCCAGCATCCGGTGGGGGGAGGGGATGTACGAGCAGTACTTC
>TRBD1|TRBV6-1|TRBJ2-1|few
CASRGQGAQGEQFF
TGTGCCAGCAGGGGACAGGGGGCGCAGGGTGAGCAGTTCTTC
>NA|TRBV28|TRBJ2-7|NA
CASSLGSSYEQYF
TGTGCCAGCAGTTTGGGCAGTTCCTACGAGCAGTACTTC
>NA|TRBV20-1|TRBJ2-3|NA
CSVFLDTQYF
TGCAGTGTGTTCCTAGATACGCAGTATTTT
>TRBD1|TRBV5-1|TRBJ2-7|few
CASSPKGQGQREQYF
TGCGCCAGCAGCCCAAAGGGACAGGGGCAGCGCGAGCAGTACTTC